This T cell receptor (beta chain) was found in a study of T cell responses to AZD1222 COVID-19 vaccine. Some clones are missing from TCRdb's copy, which holds only in-frame ones; the method was immunoSEQ multiplex PCR. Here the sample spans around 160,000 clones, about 93% being singletons. The CDR3 has 16 residues. Trimming removed 5 bases from V and 2 bases from J, with 13 bases in between. Germline loops: CDR1 SGHVS, CDR2 FNYEAQ. V gene TRBV7-6 combines with J gene TRBJ1-6; no reliable D call. Sequencing was performed on peripheral blood, taken on day 0 of AZD1222 vaccination. This clonotype was obtained from an adult in good health. For the CDR3, the DNA is TGTGCCAGCAGCATAGACGGTAGTACCTATAATTCACCCCTCCACTTT. It translates to CASSIDGSTYNSPLHF.